Each of the 28 T cell receptor beta chains below was sequenced from the same sample in a study of T-cell memory formation after mild COVID-19. Each CDR3 protein is one row after TCRdb ran MiXCR on the 5' RACE reads. The sample lists more than 25,000 distinct CDR3 sequences; around 15% were seen once. The sequencing input was PBMCs or a T cell subset sorted from them (not recorded which). These receptor sequences come from an adult who had mild COVID-19 (a few samples of this study predate the infection). Cell type and time point are not known.

The V gene is TRBV7-9, the J gene TRBJ1-2; D is unclear. V was clipped by 4 bases and J by 4 bases, with 22 bases between them. The length of the CDR3 is 17 residues. The germline V gene encodes CDR1 SEHNR and CDR2 FQNEAQ (reference sequence). The CDR3 region has the DNA TGTGCCAGCAGCTCCCTCGCCCGGCCCCGGGAACTCTATGGCTACACCTTC. Translation gives CASSSLARPRELYGYTF.

The rearrangement uses TRBV7-9 and TRBJ2-1; possibly TRBD2 for D (5 bases). CDR1 and CDR2 from the germline V gene are SEHNR and FQNEAQ (reference sequence). Trimming pared 6 bases from V and 5 bases from J, leaving 14 bases between. The CDR3 has 14 amino acids. Here the CDR3 DNA reads TGTGCCAGCAGTCAAGCGGCTATAAACAATGAGCAGTTCTTC. Protein: CASSQAAINNEQFF.

This chain links TRBV4-1 with TRBJ2-2; 9 bases agree with TRBD1. V shed 4 bases and J 7 bases; nucleotides not matched to a gene: 10. This CDR3 contains 16 residues. The germline V gene encodes CDR1 MGHRA and CDR2 YSYEKL. The CDR3 sequence is CASSLSDRGIGGELFF. CDR3 DNA sequence: TGCGCCAGCAGCCTCTCGGACAGGGGAATTGGCGGGGAGCTGTTTTTT.

This clonotype occurred many times. The chain joins TRBV7-3 to TRBJ1-2; D remains ambiguous. V shed 1 base and J shed 3 bases, with 12 bases lying between them. The CDR3 covers 15 residues. The germline gives CDR1 SGHTA, CDR2 FQGTGA. CDR3: CASSLSREVDYGYTF. CDR3 in DNA: TGTGCCAGCAGCTTAAGTAGGGAGGTTGACTATGGCTACACCTTC.

This clonotype was observed at least ten times. The rearrangement links TRBV21-1 to TRBJ2-7. TRBV21-1 is assigned pseudogene status. This CDR3 has 17 amino acids. CDR3 bases: TGTGCCAGCTCAACTCACCCCACACGACGGAGATCCTACGAGCAGTACTTC. Its translation: CASSTHPTRRRSYEQYF.

The V gene is TRBV24-1, the J gene TRBJ2-1, with 8 bases fitting TRBD2. Trimming removed 4 bases from V and 0 bases from J; junction bases left unmatched: 10. Germline CDR1 KGHDR, CDR2 SFDVKD. The length of the CDR3 is 18 residues. The CDR3 sequence: CATSDGSPGTSSYNEQFF. CDR3 sequence (DNA): TGTGCCACCAGTGACGGTAGTCCCGGGACTAGCTCCTACAATGAGCAGTTCTTC.

In this sample, this clonotype turned up many times. The chain combines TRBV7-2 with TRBJ2-5; the D call may be TRBD1 or TRBD2 (5 bases each). Germline-derived CDR1 and CDR2 are SGHTA and FQGNSA. The CDR3 totals 13 residues. V lost 5 bases, J lost 5 bases, and 12 bases lay in between. The CDR3, as DNA: TGTGCCAGCAGCCTACGCGAGGGGGAGACCCAGTACTTC. This encodes CASSLREGETQYF.

This clonotype was observed at least ten times. J is TRBJ1-5 and V is TRBV28; the match to TRBD1 covers 11 bases. The CDR3 sequence is 16 residues long. Looked up from germline, CDR1 is MDHEN and CDR2 is SYDVKM. Trimming took 5 bases from V and 0 from J; bases not matched to a gene: 3. The CDR3 bases are TGTGCCAGCAGTACAGGACAGGGGGCTAGCAATCAGCCCCAGCATTTT. Amino acid sequence: CASSTGQGASNQPQHF.

This clonotype was counted a single time. The chain couples TRBV20-1 to TRBJ2-1; 9 bases are a match to TRBD2. The V and J ends lost 8 bases and 3 bases, in that order; junction bases with no gene match: 11. This CDR3 spans 15 amino acids. In germline, CDR1 is DFQATT, CDR2 SNEGSKA (reference sequence). The CDR3 DNA follows: TGCAGTTCCGCTCGGCGGGAGGGCCGCTACAATGAGCAGTTCTTC. It codes for CSSARREGRYNEQFF.

The V gene is TRBV2, the J gene TRBJ2-1; the D is unclear. The CDR3 length is 13 residues. The ends were cut back, 7 bases at V and 5 bases at J, with 12 bases in the middle. The germline CDR1 and CDR2 sequences are SNHLY and FYNNEI. The CDR3 protein is CASTSRQNNEQFF. The CDR3 DNA follows: TGTGCCAGCACTTCTCGACAAAACAATGAGCAGTTCTTC.

This clonotype came up many times. The V and J genes are TRBV27 and TRBJ2-3; D gene uncertain. This CDR3 is built from 15 residues. CDR1 is MNHEY and CDR2 is SMNVEV in the germline V gene (reference sequence). The germline V and J ends were trimmed by 5 bases and 1 base, with 13 bases remaining between them. The CDR3 region has the DNA TGTGCCAGCAGTCTTTCCTCCACCCGCACAGATACGCAGTATTTT. Protein product: CASSLSSTRTDTQYF.

By share of the sample, this clonotype is medium-sized. V usage is TRBV4-3 and J usage is TRBJ2-1, with D tentatively TRBD1 (5 bases). CDR1 is LGHNA and CDR2 is YSLEER in the germline V gene. The CDR3 sequence is 16 residues long. V was cut by 0 bases and J by 1 base, with 10 bases left in between. The CDR3 sequence: CASSQDLAGSYNEQFF. CDR3 coding DNA: TGCGCCAGCAGCCAAGATTTGGCAGGGTCCTACAATGAGCAGTTCTTC.

This clonotype was counted at least ten times. The chain couples TRBV7-6 to TRBJ2-1; D gene uncertain. CDR1 SGHVS and CDR2 FNYEAQ come from the germline V gene. This CDR3 is built from 14 residues. Trimming removed 2 bases at V and 4 bases at J, with 9 bases between. In DNA, the CDR3 is TGTGCCAGCAGCTTACTCGGGCCATACAATGAGCAGTTCTTC. This translates into CASSLLGPYNEQFF.

The V and J genes are TRBV7-3 and TRBJ2-3; no clear D gene. V lost 3 bases and J 0 bases, leaving 4 bases between the germline ends. CDR3 length equals 13 residues. Germline CDR1 is SGHTA and CDR2 is FQGTGA. This chain's CDR3 is CASSLSSTDTQYF. The DNA of the CDR3 is TGTGCCAGCAGCTTGTCTAGCACAGATACGCAGTATTTT.

This clonotype has ten or more counts. The chain couples TRBV5-1 to TRBJ2-5; D may be TRBD1 (6 bases). Per the germline V gene, CDR1 is SGHRS and CDR2 is YFSETQ. This CDR3 region has 14 residues. Trimming removed 4 bases from V and 4 bases from J, with 14 bases in between. The CDR3 loop reads CASSDPTGRETQYF. The DNA of the CDR3 is TGCGCCAGCAGCGATCCTACAGGGAGAGAGACCCAGTACTTC.

This clonotype was seen only a few times. The genes are TRBV11-2 and TRBJ2-5, with 9 bases matching TRBD2. Trimming at V came to 4 bases and at J to 4 bases, leaving 10 bases not matched to a gene. Germline loops: CDR1 SGHAT, CDR2 FQNNGV. This CDR3 contains 16 residues. The DNA for the CDR3 is TGTGCCAGCAGCTCCCTGCGGGGGGGGCATGGAGAGACCCAGTACTTC. This codes for CASSSLRGGHGETQYF.

The sample holds many counts of this clonotype. V is TRBV11-3 and J is TRBJ2-1; D is undetermined. Germline CDR1 and CDR2: SGHNT and YENEEA. The CDR3 runs to 16 residues. Trimming left V 1 base short and J 3 bases short, with 13 bases between. The CDR3 DNA sequence: TGTGCCAGCAGCTTAGCCGGGCACGGCCTCTACAATGAGCAGTTCTTC. Translated, it gives CASSLAGHGLYNEQFF.

This clonotype was counted between two and nine times. The V call is TRBV3-1, the J call TRBJ2-7; D might be TRBD1 or TRBD2, each matching 5 bases. Germline V CDR1 and CDR2: LGHDT, YNNKEL (reference sequence). CDR3 length equals 15 residues. Trimming stripped 4 bases from V and 3 bases from J, with 16 bases between. The CDR3 DNA is TGTGCCAGCAGCCTTCCCGGGACCTGGGGCTACGAGCAGTACTTC. Its protein is CASSLPGTWGYEQYF.

At least ten counts were recorded for this clonotype. Here the CDR3 DNA reads TGCAGCGTTGAGGGACTAGCGGGAGGCACCGGGGAGCTGTTTTTT. Encoded protein: CSVEGLAGGTGELFF. The chain recombines TRBV29-1 with TRBJ2-2; 15 positions agree with TRBD2. Germline CDR1 is SQVTM and CDR2 is ANQGSEA. The trim removed 3 bases at V and 4 bases at J, leaving 0 bases unmatched. This CDR3 has 15 amino acids.

This clonotype was counted many times. Here the CDR3 reads CASSPVGGTPDEKLFF. CDR3 sequence (DNA): TGTGCCAGCAGCCCAGTTGGGGGGACACCGGACGAAAAACTGTTTTTT. This sequence joins TRBV7-2 and TRBJ1-4; TRBD1 might be the D (6 bases). This CDR3 has 16 amino acids. Germline CDR1 is SGHTA and CDR2 is FQGNSA. V dropped 5 bases and J dropped 8 bases, with 21 bases sitting between them.

This clonotype was picked up many times. V is TRBV10-3 and J is TRBJ2-3; 8 bases line up with TRBD2. CDR1 is ENHRY and CDR2 is SYGVKD in the germline V gene. J gave up 2 bases and V 8 bases, and 12 bases lay outside the gene matches. The CDR3 has 16 amino acids. CDR3 DNA sequence: TGTGCCATCGGGGGAATGGCGGGAGGCCACACAGATACGCAGTATTTT. Protein sequence: CAIGGMAGGHTDTQYF.

The chain recombines TRBV10-3 with TRBJ1-6, with D hard to call. V lost 8 bases and J lost 6, with 11 bases in between. In germline, CDR1 is ENHRY, CDR2 SYGVKD. The CDR3 spans 13 residues. This CDR3 is CAIGPNLNSPLHF. CDR3 in DNA: TGTGCCATCGGACCGAACCTTAATTCACCCCTCCACTTT.

This clonotype was recorded at least ten times. The chain combines TRBV5-5 with TRBJ2-7; possibly TRBD1 for D (5 bases). The CDR3 has 16 residues. Looked up from germline, CDR1 is SGHKS and CDR2 is YYEKEE (reference sequence). V was pared by 0 bases and J by 3 bases, with 16 bases between. CDR3 DNA: TGTGCCAGCAGCTTGGGGCTGTTGGTAGACAGCTACGAGCAGTACTTC. This codes for CASSLGLLVDSYEQYF.

This clonotype was detected ten times or more. The rearrangement links TRBV6-5 to TRBJ1-1, with D maybe TRBD1 (5 bases). The V gene lost 5 bases and the J gene lost 0 bases, with 10 bases spanning the gap. Per germline, CDR1 MNHEY and CDR2 SVGAGI. The CDR3 sequence is 14 residues long. CDR3 amino acids: CASSGDSLNTEAFF. The DNA of the CDR3 is TGTGCCAGCAGTGGGGACTCCTTGAACACTGAAGCTTTCTTT.

This clonotype occurred many times. The gene calls are TRBV20-1 and TRBJ2-3; no clear D gene. The CDR3 contains 12 residues. V was clipped by 0 bases and J by 2 bases, with 3 bases between them. Germline assignment: CDR1 DFQATT and CDR2 SNEGSKA (reference sequence). CDR3 sequence reads: CSAREYTDTQYF. The CDR3 region has the DNA TGCAGTGCTAGAGAGTACACAGATACGCAGTATTTT.

By share, this clonotype ranks as medium-sized (0.01 to 0.1%). This chain connects TRBV7-9 to TRBJ1-2; D remains unclear. V lost 5 bases to trimming and J lost 8 bases, with 9 bases between them. Looked up from germline, CDR1 is SEHNR and CDR2 is FQNEAQ (reference sequence). CDR3 length: 11 amino acids. As DNA, the CDR3 is TGTGCCAGCAGCGCAGAAGTCGGCTACACCTTC. It yields the protein CASSAEVGYTF.

Many counts were recorded for this clonotype. The rearrangement links TRBV25-1 to TRBJ2-1; D is undetermined. CDR1 is MGHDK and CDR2 is SYGVNS in the germline V gene. The CDR3 covers 12 residues. V was shortened by 7 bases and J by 9 bases, with 13 bases between the two germline ends. The CDR3 sequence is CASTSYNFEQFF. The CDR3 nucleotides are TGTGCCAGCACTTCCTACAACTTTGAGCAGTTCTTC.

Many counts were recorded for this clonotype. The V gene is TRBV11-3, the J gene TRBJ1-2; 7 nucleotides align to TRBD1. Trimming at V came to 0 bases and at J to 4 bases, leaving 8 bases not matched to a gene. The CDR3 totals 16 residues. The V gene's germline CDR1 is SGHNT and CDR2 YENEEA. The CDR3 loop is CASSLDGQESPYGYTF. For the CDR3, the DNA is TGTGCCAGCAGCTTAGATGGACAGGAAAGTCCCTATGGCTACACCTTC.